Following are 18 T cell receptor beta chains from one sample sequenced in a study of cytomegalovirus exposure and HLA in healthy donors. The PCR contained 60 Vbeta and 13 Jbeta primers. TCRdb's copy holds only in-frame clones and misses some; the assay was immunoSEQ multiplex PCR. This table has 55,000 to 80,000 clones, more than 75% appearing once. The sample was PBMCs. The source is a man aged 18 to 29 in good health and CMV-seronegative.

In nucleotides, the CDR3 is TGTGCCATCAGTGCCGGGACAATAAAAGAGACCCAGTACTTC. Amino acids: CAISAGTIKETQYF. The V gene is TRBV10-3, the J gene TRBJ2-5; perhaps TRBD1 as D (6 bases). The V end lost 4 bases, the J end lost 3 bases, and 12 bases lay between the germline ends. Per the germline V gene, CDR1 is ENHRY and CDR2 is SYGVKD. This CDR3 has 14 amino acids.

In DNA, the CDR3 is TGCGCCAGCAGCCATATATCGGGACAGAACTACGAGCAGTACTTC. Residues: CASSHISGQNYEQYF. The chain is built from TRBV4-1 and TRBJ2-7, with TRBD1 matching 7 bases. The V segment lost 3 bases and the J segment 3 bases; nucleotides outside the gene matches: 8. This CDR3 has 15 residues. CDR1 and CDR2 (germline): MGHRA, YSYEKL.

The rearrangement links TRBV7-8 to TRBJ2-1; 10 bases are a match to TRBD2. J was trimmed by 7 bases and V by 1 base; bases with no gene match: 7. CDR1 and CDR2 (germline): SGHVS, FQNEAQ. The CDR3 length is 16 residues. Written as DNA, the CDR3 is TGTGCCAGCAGCTTAGTCTTCGCTAGCGGGAGAAATGAGCAGTTCTTC. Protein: CASSLVFASGRNEQFF.

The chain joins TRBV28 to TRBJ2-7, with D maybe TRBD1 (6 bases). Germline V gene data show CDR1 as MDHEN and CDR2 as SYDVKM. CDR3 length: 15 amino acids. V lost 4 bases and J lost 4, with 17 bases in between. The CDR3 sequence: CASSSSWGHRYEQYF. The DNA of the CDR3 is TGTGCCAGCAGTTCCTCATGGGGACACAGGTACGAGCAGTACTTC.

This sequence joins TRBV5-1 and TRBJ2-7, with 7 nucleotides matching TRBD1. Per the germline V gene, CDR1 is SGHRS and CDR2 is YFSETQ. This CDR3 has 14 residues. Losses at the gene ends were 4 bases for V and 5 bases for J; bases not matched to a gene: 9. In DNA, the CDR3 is TGCGCCAGCAGCCTACGACAGGGCCACAACGAGCAGTACTTC. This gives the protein CASSLRQGHNEQYF.

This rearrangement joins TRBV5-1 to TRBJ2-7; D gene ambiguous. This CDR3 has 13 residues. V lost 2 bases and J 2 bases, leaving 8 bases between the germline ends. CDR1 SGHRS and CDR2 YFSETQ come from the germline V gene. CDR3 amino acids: CASSFGGPYEQYF. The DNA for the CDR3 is TGCGCCAGCAGCTTTGGTGGCCCCTACGAGCAGTACTTC. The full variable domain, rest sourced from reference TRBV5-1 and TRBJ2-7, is KAGVTQTPRYLIKTRGQQVTLSCSPISGHRSVSWYQQTPGQGLQFLFEYFSETQRNKGNFPGRFSGRQFSNSRSEMNVSTLELGDSALYLCASSFGGPYEQYFGPGTRLTVT.

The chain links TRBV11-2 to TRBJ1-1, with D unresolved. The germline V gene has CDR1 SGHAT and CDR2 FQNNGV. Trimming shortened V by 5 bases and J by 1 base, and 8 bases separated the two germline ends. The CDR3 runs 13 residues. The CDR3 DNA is TGTGCCAGCAGCCCCAGGCCGAACACTGAAGCTTTCTTT. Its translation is CASSPRPNTEAFF.

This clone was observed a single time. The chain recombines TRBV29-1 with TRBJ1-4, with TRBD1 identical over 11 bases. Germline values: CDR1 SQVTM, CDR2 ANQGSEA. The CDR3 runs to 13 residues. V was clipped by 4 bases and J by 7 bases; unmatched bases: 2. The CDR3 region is CSVGTGGSEKLFF. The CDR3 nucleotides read TGCAGCGTTGGGACAGGGGGCAGTGAAAAACTGTTTTTT. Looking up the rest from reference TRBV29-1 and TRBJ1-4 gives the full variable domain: SAVISQKPSRDICQRGTSLTIQCQVDSQVTMMFWYRQQPGQSLTLIATANQGSEATYESGFVIDKFPISRPNLTFSTLTVSNMSPEDSSIYLCSVGTGGSEKLFFGSGTQLSVL.

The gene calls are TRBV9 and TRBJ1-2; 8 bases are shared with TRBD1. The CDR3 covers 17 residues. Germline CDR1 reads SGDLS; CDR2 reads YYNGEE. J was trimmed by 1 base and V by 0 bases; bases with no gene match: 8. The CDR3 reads CASSVGPGGMDNYGYTF. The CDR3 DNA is TGTGCCAGCAGCGTAGGTCCAGGGGGCATGGATAACTATGGCTACACCTTC.

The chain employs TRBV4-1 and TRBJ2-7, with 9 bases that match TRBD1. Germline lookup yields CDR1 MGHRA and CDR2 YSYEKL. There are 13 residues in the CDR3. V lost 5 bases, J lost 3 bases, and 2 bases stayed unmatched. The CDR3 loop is CASSGTGNYEQYF. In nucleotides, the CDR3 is TGCGCCAGCAGCGGGACAGGGAACTACGAGCAGTACTTC.

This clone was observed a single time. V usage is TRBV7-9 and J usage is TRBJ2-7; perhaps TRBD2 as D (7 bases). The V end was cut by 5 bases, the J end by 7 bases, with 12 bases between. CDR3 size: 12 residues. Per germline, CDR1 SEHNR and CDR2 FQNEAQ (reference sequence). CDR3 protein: CASSLGGEEQYF. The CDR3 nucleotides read TGTGCCAGCAGCCTAGGGGGGGAAGAGCAGTACTTC.

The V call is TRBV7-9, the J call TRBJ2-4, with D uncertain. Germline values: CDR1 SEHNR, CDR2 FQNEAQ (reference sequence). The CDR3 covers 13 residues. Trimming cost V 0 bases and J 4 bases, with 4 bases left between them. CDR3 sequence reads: CASSLAQKNIQYF. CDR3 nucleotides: TGTGCCAGCAGCTTAGCGCAGAAAAACATTCAGTACTTC.

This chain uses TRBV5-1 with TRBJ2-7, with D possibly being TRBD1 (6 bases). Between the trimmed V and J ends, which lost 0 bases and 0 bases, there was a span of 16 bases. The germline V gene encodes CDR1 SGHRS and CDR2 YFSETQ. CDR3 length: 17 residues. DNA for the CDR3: TGCGCCAGCAGCTTGGTATTAGGGGGTCTTATCTCCTACGAGCAGTACTTC. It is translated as CASSLVLGGLISYEQYF.

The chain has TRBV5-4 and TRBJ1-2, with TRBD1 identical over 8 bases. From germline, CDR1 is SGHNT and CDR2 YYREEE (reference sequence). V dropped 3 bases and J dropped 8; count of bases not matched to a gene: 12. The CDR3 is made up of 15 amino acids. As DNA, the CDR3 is TGTGCCAGCAGCTCCTTGGACAGGGTGCCTATGGGCTACACCTTC. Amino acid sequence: CASSSLDRVPMGYTF. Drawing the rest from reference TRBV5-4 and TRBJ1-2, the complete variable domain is ETGVTQSPTHLIKTRGQQVTLRCSSQSGHNTVSWYQQALGQGPQFIFQYYREEENGRGNFPPRFSGLQFPNYSSELNVNALELDDSALYLCASSSLDRVPMGYTFGSGTRLTVV.

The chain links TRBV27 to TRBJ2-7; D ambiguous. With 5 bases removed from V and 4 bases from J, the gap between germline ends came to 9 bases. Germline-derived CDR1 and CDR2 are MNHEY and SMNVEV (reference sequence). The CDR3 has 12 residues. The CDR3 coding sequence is TGTGCCAGCAGTCCTGACGGGTACGAGCAGTACTTC. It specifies CASSPDGYEQYF.

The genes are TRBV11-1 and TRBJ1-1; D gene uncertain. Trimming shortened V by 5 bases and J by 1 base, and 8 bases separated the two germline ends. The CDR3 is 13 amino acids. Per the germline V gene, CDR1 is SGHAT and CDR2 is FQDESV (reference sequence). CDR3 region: CASSASWNTEAFF. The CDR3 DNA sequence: TGTGCCAGCAGCGCTAGTTGGAACACTGAAGCTTTCTTT.

The CDR3 loop reads CASRLRDRGLTNEKLFF. CDR3 coding DNA: TGTGCCAGCCGACTCAGGGACAGAGGACTAACTAATGAAAAACTGTTTTTT. The chain joins TRBV18 to TRBJ1-4; TRBD1 matches 7 bases. In germline, CDR1 is KGHSH, CDR2 LQKENI. V shed 8 bases and J 1 base; nucleotides not matched to a gene: 13. This CDR3 has 17 amino acids. Based on the CDR3 plus reference TRBV18 and TRBJ1-4, the full variable domain is NAGVMQNPRHLVRRRGQEARLRCSPMKGHSHVYWYRQLPEEGLKFMVYLQKENIIDESGMPKERFSAEFPKEGPSILRIQQVVRGDSAAYFCASRLRDRGLTNEKLFFGSGTQLSVL.

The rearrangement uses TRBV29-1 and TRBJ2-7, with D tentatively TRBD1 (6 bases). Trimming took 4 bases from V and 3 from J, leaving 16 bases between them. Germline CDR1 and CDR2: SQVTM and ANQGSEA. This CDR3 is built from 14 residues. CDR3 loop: CSVGRGQPFYEQYF. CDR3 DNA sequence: TGCAGCGTTGGCCGAGGACAGCCTTTCTACGAGCAGTACTTC.